Each of the 25 T cell receptor beta chains below was sequenced from the same sample in a study of cytomegalovirus exposure and HLA in healthy donors. PCR employed 60 Vbeta and 13 Jbeta primers. Only in-frame clones appear in the TCRdb table, and some are missing; sequencing was by immunoSEQ multiplex PCR. The table has about 140,000 clones, around 82% seen once. Sequenced input: PBMCs. The receptors originated from a woman between 18 and 29 years old in good health and CMV-seropositive.

V gene TRBV30 combines with J gene TRBJ2-3, with D maybe TRBD1 (6 bases). The germline gives CDR1 GTSNPN, CDR2 SVGIG (reference sequence). V lost 2 bases to trimming and J lost 5 bases, with 20 bases between them. There are 16 residues in the CDR3. CDR3 residues: CAWSPQGPINGDTQYF. The DNA for the CDR3 is TGTGCCTGGAGTCCCCAGGGGCCTATAAATGGAGATACGCAGTATTTT. The entire variable domain, with the rest obtained from reference TRBV30 and TRBJ2-3, is as follows: SQTIHQWPATLVQPVGSPLSLECTVEGTSNPNLYWYRQAAGRGLQLLFYSVGIGQISSEVPQNLSASRPQDRQFILSSKKLLLSDSGFYLCAWSPQGPINGDTQYFGPGTRLTVL.

The chain carries TRBV19 and TRBJ1-1; D perhaps matches TRBD1 (5 bases). Germline V gives CDR1 LNHDA, CDR2 SQIVND (reference sequence). The CDR3 consists of 15 residues. Deletions cut 5 bases from V and 0 bases from J, with 13 bases between. The CDR3 DNA is TGTGCCAGTAGTCGACAGCCACTCATGAACACTGAAGCTTTCTTT. The encoded protein is CASSRQPLMNTEAFF.

CDR3 DNA: TGCGCCAGCAGCTTCCAGGGGAGAAACTATGGCTACACCTTC. Encoded protein: CASSFQGRNYGYTF. V gene TRBV5-1 combines with J gene TRBJ1-2; possible D gene TRBD1, 6 bases. Germline V lookup: CDR1 SGHRS, CDR2 YFSETQ. This CDR3 has 14 amino acids. Trimming took off 2 bases at V and 2 bases at J, with 10 bases between the two ends.

The V and J genes are TRBV29-1 and TRBJ2-6; D remains ambiguous. V lost 4 bases and J 2 bases, leaving 9 bases between the germline ends. The germline V gene has CDR1 SQVTM and CDR2 ANQGSEA. The CDR3 extends over 14 amino acids. CDR3 loop: CSVASTPGANVLTF. CDR3 nucleotide sequence: TGCAGCGTTGCGAGTACCCCTGGGGCCAACGTCCTGACTTTC.

This sequence joins TRBV7-2 and TRBJ2-1; 7 positions agree with TRBD2. Germline loops: CDR1 SGHTA, CDR2 FQGNSA. Trimming took 4 bases from V and 0 from J; bases not matched to a gene: 3. The CDR3 consists of 15 residues. As DNA, the CDR3 is TGTGCCAGCAGCTCTAGCGGAGTCTCCTACAATGAGCAGTTCTTC. It codes for CASSSSGVSYNEQFF.

The V and J genes are TRBV5-4 and TRBJ1-6; D gene unclear. CDR3 length: 13 residues. Per the germline V gene, CDR1 is SGHNT and CDR2 is YYREEE (reference sequence). V shed 6 bases and J shed 8 bases, with 12 bases lying between them. The CDR3 coding sequence is TGTGCCAGCACCACAGAGAACCATTCACCCCTCCACTTT. Translation: CASTTENHSPLHF.

In this sample, this clone turned up once. The genes are TRBV7-8 and TRBJ1-3, with D unclear. V was clipped by 4 bases and J by 0 bases, with 13 bases between them. In germline, CDR1 is SGHVS, CDR2 FQNEAQ. CDR3 length: 16 amino acids. CDR3 bases: TGTGCCAGCAGCTCCGCCACTTCCTTCTCTGGAAACACCATATATTTT. Translated: CASSSATSFSGNTIYF.

The chain recombines TRBV28 with TRBJ1-6; D is perhaps TRBD1 (6 bases). Germline V CDR1 and CDR2: MDHEN, SYDVKM. The CDR3 totals 15 residues. The ends were cut back, 6 bases at V and 7 bases at J, with 16 bases in the middle. The chain's CDR3 is CASRLRAGVNSPLHF. CDR3 nucleotides: TGTGCCAGCAGACTTAGGGCAGGGGTCAATTCACCCCTCCACTTT.

The chain employs TRBV6-4 and TRBJ1-2; perhaps TRBD1 as D (6 bases). Trimming pared 0 bases from V and 8 bases from J, leaving 16 bases between. The CDR3 consists of 15 residues. The V gene's germline CDR1 is MRHNA and CDR2 SNTAGT. CDR3 residues: CASSDSERAGTGYTF. The CDR3 DNA is TGTGCCAGCAGTGACTCGGAACGGGCCGGGACAGGCTACACCTTC.

This clone was detected once. The V gene is TRBV28, the J gene TRBJ1-3; D gene uncertain. The V end was cut by 6 bases, the J end by 6 bases, with 24 bases between. Germline CDR1 reads MDHEN; CDR2 reads SYDVKM. There are 17 residues in the CDR3. The CDR3 DNA sequence: TGTGCCAGCAGCCCTGCATTGCCGGGTTCAGCTGTAAACACCATATATTTT. Translation gives CASSPALPGSAVNTIYF. The complete variable domain, with remaining parts taken from reference TRBV28 and TRBJ1-3, reads DVKVTQSSRYLVKRTGEKVFLECVQDMDHENMFWYRQDPGLGLRLIYFSYDVKMKEKGDIPEGYSVSREKKERFSLILESASTNQTSMYLCASSPALPGSAVNTIYFGEGSWLTVV.

In its sample, this clone was seen a few times. This chain joins TRBV11-2 and TRBJ2-1, with 8 bases that match TRBD2. The CDR3 loop spans 16 amino acids. Per the germline V gene, CDR1 is SGHAT and CDR2 is FQNNGV. V dropped 1 base and J dropped 4; count of bases not matched to a gene: 6. CDR3 residues: CASSLVTAGVYNEQFF. CDR3 coding DNA: TGTGCCAGCAGCTTAGTTACAGCGGGGGTTTACAATGAGCAGTTCTTC.

V usage is TRBV11-2 and J usage is TRBJ1-5; possible D gene TRBD1, 5 bases. The CDR3 sequence is 14 residues long. Germline lookup yields CDR1 SGHAT and CDR2 FQNNGV. Between the trimmed V and J ends, which lost 2 bases and 5 bases, there was a span of 10 bases. The CDR3 nucleotides read TGTGCCAGCAGCTTACGGGGGTTCGATCAGCCCCAGCATTTT. The encoded protein is CASSLRGFDQPQHF. The whole variable domain, remainder taken from reference TRBV11-2 and TRBJ1-5, is EAGVAQSPRYKIIEKRQSVAFWCNPISGHATLYWYQQILGQGPKLLIQFQNNGVVDDSQLPKDRFSAERLKGVDSTLKIQPAKLEDSAVYLCASSLRGFDQPQHFGDGTRLSIL.

The chain is built from TRBV28 and TRBJ2-5; 8 nucleotides align to TRBD1. The J call is in doubt because the DNA end fits TRBJ2-7 better. In germline, CDR1 is MDHEN, CDR2 SYDVKM. The CDR3 spans 16 residues. The CDR3 sequence is CASSSAGGSFSYEQYF. The CDR3 coding sequence is TGTGCCAGCAGTTCCGCAGGGGGCTCCTTTTCCTACGAGCAGTACTTC.

The chain links TRBV7-6 to TRBJ2-7, with 7 bases identical to TRBD1. In germline, CDR1 is SGHVS, CDR2 FNYEAQ. CDR3 length: 13 residues. After removal of 1 base from V and 4 bases from J, the junction contained 1 base not matched to a gene. The CDR3 loop reads CASSLEQGYEQYF. The CDR3 DNA follows: TGTGCCAGCAGCTTAGAACAGGGGTACGAGCAGTACTTC.

The V call is TRBV27, the J call TRBJ1-3, with 8 bases identical to TRBD1. Per germline, CDR1 MNHEY and CDR2 SMNVEV (reference sequence). The CDR3 is 15 residues long. J was trimmed by 0 bases and V by 6 bases; bases with no gene match: 4. In nucleotides, the CDR3 is TGTGCCAGCAGAAAACAGGGGGGCTCTGGAAACACCATATATTTT. It specifies CASRKQGGSGNTIYF.

This clone is a singleton in its sample. The chain recombines TRBV9 with TRBJ2-7; D perhaps matches TRBD1 (6 bases). The length of the CDR3 is 13 residues. The germline V gene has CDR1 SGDLS and CDR2 YYNGEE. V was clipped by 5 bases and J by 2 bases, with 11 bases between them. CDR3 amino acids: CASSGDRTYEQYF. The DNA of the CDR3 is TGTGCCAGCAGTGGAGACAGGACCTACGAGCAGTACTTC.

This chain links TRBV5-1 with TRBJ2-2; 9 bases fit TRBD1. V gave up 4 bases and J gave up 5 bases; unmatched junction bases: 6. Germline CDR1 and CDR2: SGHRS and YFSETQ. The CDR3 is 15 amino acids. The CDR3 here is CASSQGTGSTGELFF. For the CDR3, the DNA is TGCGCCAGCAGCCAAGGGACAGGGTCTACCGGGGAGCTGTTTTTT.

The gene calls are TRBV9 and TRBJ2-1; 11 bases map to TRBD2. With 3 bases clipped from V and 8 bases from J, the junction kept 10 bases outside the gene matches. The CDR3 has 16 residues. CDR1 and CDR2 from the germline V gene are SGDLS and YYNGEE. This CDR3 reads CASSASLAGGQDEQFF. In DNA, the CDR3 is TGTGCCAGCAGCGCTTCCCTAGCGGGGGGCCAGGATGAGCAGTTCTTC. The whole variable domain, filled in from reference TRBV9 and TRBJ2-1, reads DSGVTQTPKHLITATGQRVTLRCSPRSGDLSVYWYQQSLDQGLQFLIQYYNGEERAKGNILERFSAQQFPDLHSELNLSSLELGDSALYFCASSASLAGGQDEQFFGPGTRLTVL.

The chain combines TRBV7-2 with TRBJ1-5, with 11 bases fitting TRBD1. V was clipped by 4 bases and J by 6 bases; unmatched bases: 5. The CDR3 totals 15 residues. Per germline, CDR1 SGHTA and CDR2 FQGNSA. This CDR3 reads CASSSGQGAVQPQHF. The CDR3 bases are TGTGCCAGCAGCTCAGGACAGGGGGCCGTTCAGCCCCAGCATTTT. Full variable domain (outside the CDR3, taken from reference TRBV7-2 and TRBJ1-5): GAGVSQSPSNKVTEKGKDVELRCDPISGHTALYWYRQSLGQGLEFLIYFQGNSAPDKSGLPSDRFSAERTGGSVSTLTIQRTQQEDSAVYLCASSSGQGAVQPQHFGDGTRLSIL.

This chain connects TRBV4-3 to TRBJ2-1; TRBD1 is a possible D gene (6 bases). The CDR3 runs 16 residues. CDR1 and CDR2 from the germline V gene are LGHNA and YSLEER. V lost 0 bases, J lost 2 bases, and 11 bases lay in between. Here the CDR3 DNA reads TGCGCCAGCAGCCAAGATTATAGGGGGACCTACAATGAGCAGTTCTTC. It is translated as CASSQDYRGTYNEQFF.

The chain is built from TRBV7-8 and TRBJ2-2; D is perhaps TRBD2 (6 bases). Germline values: CDR1 SGHVS, CDR2 FQNEAQ. The germline V and J ends were trimmed by 4 bases and 7 bases, with 19 bases remaining between them. The CDR3 totals 16 residues. This CDR3 is CASSSAGGNEIGELFF. The CDR3 nucleotides are TGTGCCAGCAGCTCAGCAGGCGGGAATGAGATCGGGGAGCTGTTTTTT.

The chain is built from TRBV10-1 and TRBJ1-2, with D unresolved. The V gene's germline CDR1 is WNHNN and CDR2 SYGVQD (reference sequence). This CDR3 contains 13 residues. V dropped 6 bases and J dropped 4 bases, with 12 bases sitting between them. The CDR3 reads CASSPSGSYGYTF. The CDR3 DNA reads as TGCGCCAGCAGCCCGTCGGGTAGCTATGGCTACACCTTC.

The chain combines TRBV2 with TRBJ1-1; D is unclear. Trimming took 6 bases from V and 7 from J, leaving 15 bases between them. The CDR3 runs 13 residues. CDR1 SNHLY and CDR2 FYNNEI come from the germline V gene. The CDR3 DNA reads as TGTGCCAGCAGGCCTTACATGGGCAGTGAAGCTTTCTTT. Translation gives CASRPYMGSEAFF.

V gene TRBV6-1 combines with J gene TRBJ1-1; no firm D call. Trimming took off 6 bases at V and 5 bases at J, with 13 bases between the two ends. Per germline, CDR1 MNHNS and CDR2 SASEGT. The CDR3 loop spans 13 amino acids. This chain's CDR3 is CASRTVGFTEAFF. The CDR3 DNA is TGTGCCAGCAGGACGGTCGGGTTTACTGAAGCTTTCTTT.

The rearrangement joins TRBV7-2 to TRBJ2-7; 7 bases fit TRBD2. Germline-derived CDR1 and CDR2 are SGHTA and FQGNSA. The length of the CDR3 is 15 residues. Losses at the gene ends were 1 base for V and 1 base for J; bases not matched to a gene: 4. Here the CDR3 reads CASSLVGGGSYEQYF. Written as DNA, the CDR3 is TGTGCCAGCAGCTTAGTGGGGGGGGGTTCCTACGAGCAGTACTTC.